This T cell receptor beta chain was recovered during a study of T cell responses to AZD1222 COVID-19 vaccine. The CDR3 covers 13 residues. V lost 4 bases to trimming and J lost 10 bases; unmatched junction nucleotides: 7. Germline CDR1 is SGHRS and CDR2 is YFSETQ. This table comes from immunoSEQ multiplex PCR, and its TCRdb copy is limited to in-frame clones, with some not included. The sample contains about 47,000 clones, 80% of which appear only once. Points from the study as a whole: Spike-specific TCRs gained breadth and depth after people received two AZD1222 doses. Donor demographics were predominantly white British with a female majority; clonal diversity may be underestimated.

This clone was observed a single time. Its antigen is currently unknown. This sequence was found in an adult who received the MenACWY meningococcal vaccine as a control. The chain couples TRBV5-1 to TRBJ1-1, with 10 bases matching TRBD1. The source material was peripheral blood, sampled 28 days after the second dose of the MenACWY control vaccine. Here the CDR3 DNA reads TGCGCCAGCAGCCATGGGACAGGGGTATCAGCTTTCTTT. Translating it yields CASSHGTGVSAFF.